The entry below gives a single T cell receptor (beta chain) sequence along with its context. Its antigen is as yet unknown. The data are from a study of shared clonotypes between healthy human individuals. Sequenced by immunoSEQ multiplex PCR; TCRdb stores in-frame clones only, minus some. The sample includes roughly 1.4 million clones, about 98.5% of them seen just once. From germline, CDR1 is KGHSH and CDR2 LQKENI. CDR3 length equals 17 residues. The V segment lost 3 bases and the J segment 6 bases; nucleotides outside the gene matches: 11. Points from the study as a whole: Estimated richness was generally greater in naive than memory subsets.

This sequence joins TRBV18 and TRBJ2-2, with 9 bases matching TRBD1. The source material was naive CD4+ T cells sorted from blood. Subset denoted: CD45RA+ positively selected. This TCR was recovered from a young man in good health. CDR3 residues: CASSPRTGQGPPGELFF. DNA of the CDR3: TGTGCCAGCTCACCGCGAACGGGACAGGGTCCGCCCGGGGAGCTGTTTTTT.